One sample yielded the 15 T cell receptor beta chains listed below, sequenced in a study of Tregs in tolerant kidney transplant recipients. Libraries were prepared by immunoSEQ multiplex PCR; TCRdb keeps only in-frame clonotypes and omits some of them. Of some 100,000 clones in the sample, about 90% were seen once. The sample taken for sequencing was CD4+ T cells from blood. All receptors derive from a human donor in good health.

The chain links TRBV30 to TRBJ2-7, with 7 bases fitting TRBD1. The germline gives CDR1 GTSNPN, CDR2 SVGIG (reference sequence). This CDR3 is built from 14 residues. V dropped 0 bases and J dropped 0; count of bases not matched to a gene: 2. This CDR3 is CAWSVNRGSYEQYF. CDR3 nucleotides: TGTGCCTGGAGTGTAAACAGGGGCTCCTACGAGCAGTACTTC.

The rearrangement joins TRBV14 to TRBJ2-1, with TRBD2 identical over 11 bases. V dropped 5 bases and J dropped 7; count of bases not matched to a gene: 7. The CDR3 covers 15 residues. Per the germline V gene, CDR1 is SGHDN and CDR2 is FVKESK. The CDR3 DNA is TGTGCCAGCAGCACGACTAGCGGGAATAGGAATGAGCAGTTCTTC. This sequence encodes CASSTTSGNRNEQFF.

The chain has TRBV4-1 and TRBJ1-5, with a tentative D call TRBD1 (6 bases). This CDR3 is 18 amino acids long. Trimming took 0 bases from V and 0 from J, leaving 15 bases between them. The V gene's germline CDR1 is MGHRA and CDR2 YSYEKL. The CDR3 DNA sequence: TGCGCCAGCAGCCAAGATCAGGGGTGGCTTTATAGCAATCAGCCCCAGCATTTT. Its translation is CASSQDQGWLYSNQPQHF.

The gene calls are TRBV2 and TRBJ1-1, with D perhaps TRBD1 (5 bases). The germline CDR1 and CDR2 sequences are SNHLY and FYNNEI. V lost 10 bases and J 5 bases, leaving 14 bases between the germline ends. The CDR3 length is 12 residues. CDR3 bases: TGTGCCACCAAGATCAGGGAAACTGAAGCTTTCTTT. Translated: CATKIRETEAFF.

The chain couples TRBV5-1 to TRBJ1-6, with D tentatively TRBD1 (6 bases). The length of the CDR3 is 14 residues. Per the germline V gene, CDR1 is SGHRS and CDR2 is YFSETQ. V gave up 2 bases and J gave up 7 bases, with 10 bases separating them. CDR3 amino acids: CASSFGTLNSPLHF. CDR3 bases: TGCGCCAGCAGCTTTGGGACACTGAATTCACCCCTCCACTTT.

This clone was seen a single time. The chain is built from TRBV11-2 and TRBJ2-7; 10 bases map to TRBD2. Germline CDR1 SGHAT, CDR2 FQNNGV. The CDR3 has 15 amino acids. Trimming removed 4 bases from V and 5 bases from J; junction bases left unmatched: 8. The CDR3 here is CASSWIAGGLDEQYF. The CDR3 DNA reads as TGTGCCAGCAGCTGGATAGCGGGGGGCCTCGACGAGCAGTACTTC.

V gene TRBV5-4 combines with J gene TRBJ2-1, with 11 bases lining up with TRBD2. Germline V lookup: CDR1 SGHNT, CDR2 YYREEE (reference sequence). This CDR3 contains 15 residues. V shed 3 bases and J 3 bases; nucleotides not matched to a gene: 2. In DNA, the CDR3 is TGTGCCAGCAGCTGGGGACTAGCGGTCTACAATGAGCAGTTCTTC. Its translation is CASSWGLAVYNEQFF. Using reference TRBV5-4 and TRBJ2-1 for the parts outside the CDR3, the full variable domain is ETGVTQSPTHLIKTRGQQVTLRCSSQSGHNTVSWYQQALGQGPQFIFQYYREEENGRGNFPPRFSGLQFPNYSSELNVNALELDDSALYLCASSWGLAVYNEQFFGPGTRLTVL.

V and J are TRBV6-5 and TRBJ2-7, with 7 bases matching TRBD2. V gave up 2 bases and J gave up 9 bases; unmatched junction bases: 4. In germline, CDR1 is MNHEY, CDR2 SVGAGI. The CDR3 length is 12 residues. The DNA for the CDR3 is TGTGCCAGCAGTTACCGGGGGGTTGGGCAGTACTTC. Translated: CASSYRGVGQYF.

The chain links TRBV2 to TRBJ2-3; TRBD1 agrees at 10 bases. V lost 5 bases to trimming and J lost 0 bases; unmatched junction nucleotides: 5. Germline CDR1 reads SNHLY; CDR2 reads FYNNEI. This CDR3 region has 16 residues. The CDR3 DNA reads as TGTGCCAGCAGTCGCGACAGGGGGCTAAGCACAGATACGCAGTATTTT. Translating it yields CASSRDRGLSTDTQYF.

The chain has TRBV11-2 and TRBJ2-2; 7 positions agree with TRBD2. The junction had 4 bases not matched to a gene; V was cut back by 5 bases and J by 1 base. The length of the CDR3 is 15 residues. From germline, CDR1 is SGHAT and CDR2 FQNNGV. The DNA for the CDR3 is TGTGCCAGCAGCCCAATAGCGGGGAACACCGGGGAGCTGTTTTTT. As protein: CASSPIAGNTGELFF.

This chain uses TRBV5-1 with TRBJ2-5; maybe TRBD1 (7 bases). V lost 4 bases, J lost 3 bases, and 19 bases lay in between. This CDR3 comprises 16 residues. Germline V gives CDR1 SGHRS, CDR2 YFSETQ. The CDR3 bases are TGCGCCAGCAGCCAAAGGGACAGCTGGGGGGAAGAGACCCAGTACTTC. Amino acids: CASSQRDSWGEETQYF.

V and J are TRBV6-4 and TRBJ1-1, with a weak D call TRBD1 (5 bases). The V end lost 6 bases, the J end lost 6 bases, and 20 bases lay between the germline ends. Germline CDR1 MRHNA, CDR2 SNTAGT. CDR3 length: 15 amino acids. The CDR3 is CASSVTAGRGAEAFF. Here the CDR3 DNA reads TGTGCCAGCAGCGTGACCGCGGGTAGGGGAGCTGAAGCTTTCTTT.

The V and J genes are TRBV28 and TRBJ1-2; possibly TRBD1 for D (5 bases). This CDR3 spans 13 amino acids. Looked up from germline, CDR1 is MDHEN and CDR2 is SYDVKM. V lost 5 bases and J 7 bases, leaving 14 bases between the germline ends. The CDR3 protein is CASSLGTSGGYTF. The CDR3 DNA follows: TGTGCCAGCAGTCTCGGGACTTCTGGTGGCTACACCTTC.

The V and J genes are TRBV14 and TRBJ2-7, with D perhaps given as TRBD1 or TRBD2 (5 bases each). The length of the CDR3 is 17 residues. Trimming removed 0 bases at V and 2 bases at J, with 17 bases between. The germline V gene encodes CDR1 SGHDN and CDR2 FVKESK. CDR3 DNA sequence: TGTGCCAGCAGCCAAGAGTGGGGGATAACGACCCCCTACGAGCAGTACTTC. It is translated as CASSQEWGITTPYEQYF.

The gene calls are TRBV9 and TRBJ1-2; 7 bases match TRBD1. Germline V gene sequence: CDR1 SGDLS, CDR2 YYNGEE. V was pared by 1 base and J by 5 bases, with 8 bases of the junction left unmatched. The CDR3 spans 15 residues. The CDR3 is CASSVKGTAAYGYTF. CDR3 coding DNA: TGTGCCAGCAGCGTAAAGGGGACAGCCGCTTATGGCTACACCTTC.